Reported below is one TCR beta chain. Only in-frame clones appear in the TCRdb table, and some are missing; sequencing was by immunoSEQ multiplex PCR. The sample lists roughly 45,000 clones, over 60% occurring once. This entry belongs to a study of blood T cell repertoires in COVID-19. Turning to the study itself: The study drew acute and convalescent COVID-19 samples from the United States, Italy and Spain. The cDNA or gDNA used as material had been derived from T cells, B-cell-depleted T cells, or PBMCs.

Trimming cost V 1 base and J 0 bases, with 7 bases left between them. The germline V gene encodes CDR1 SEHNR and CDR2 FQNEAQ (reference sequence). The CDR3 runs 14 residues. The sequenced sample was peripheral blood. This TCR came from a woman aged 70-85 years with acute or convalescent COVID-19. The chain recombines TRBV7-9 with TRBJ2-7; D is ambiguous. The CDR3 DNA follows: TGTGCCAGCAGCTTAGGGCCCGCCTCCTACGAGCAGTACTTC. It specifies CASSLGPASYEQYF.